This T cell receptor (beta chain) was observed in a study of identical twins. The CDR3 covers 18 residues. Germline lookup yields CDR1 PRHDT and CDR2 FYEKMQ (reference sequence). J gave up 4 bases and V 5 bases, and 15 bases lay outside the gene matches. TCRdb called the 5' RACE reads again in MiXCR, with one record for every CDR3 protein. The table has some 210,000 distinct CDR3 sequences, more than 15% seen once. Healthy Caucasians made up all donors. The sample also formed part of further work on T cells expressing NK-cell markers.

The sample taken for sequencing was CD8+ T cells sorted from blood. V gene TRBV13 combines with J gene TRBJ2-1, with 9 bases lining up with TRBD1. The source of this sequence is a woman under 30 in good health. The CDR3 coding sequence is TGTGCCAGCAGCGCCCCACAGGGGGCCGATTCTATATACAATGAGCAGTTCTTC. As protein: CASSAPQGADSIYNEQFF. The full variable domain, with the rest looked up from reference TRBV13 and TRBJ2-1, is AAGVIQSPRHLIKEKRETATLKCYPIPRHDTVYWYQQGPGQDPQFLISFYEKMQSDKGSIPDRFSAQQFSDYHSELNMSSLELGDSALYFCASSAPQGADSIYNEQFFGPGTRLTVL.